This T cell receptor (beta chain) appears in the sequencing data of a study of T-cell reconstitution after alpha-beta-depleted transplantation in children (TCRdb year 2016). At the level of the whole study: Using TCR repertoire profiling, the study quantitatively followed how T-cell immune reconstitution unfolded in children after TCRalphabeta/CD19-depleted allogeneic hematopoietic cell transplantation.

Libraries were constructed by PCR. The run used an Illumina HiSeq 2500. TCR library preparation used molecular barcoding, with unique molecular identifiers applied to normalize quantification of the TCRbeta repertoire. Using fastp trimming at Q25 and MiXCR clonotype assembly, TCRdb reanalyzed the public sequencing data and kept in-frame beta chains. CDR3 protein sequences are deduplicated, and each keeps its most common genes and DNA. This sample is represented by hundreds of thousands of distinct CDR3 sequences; 13% of them were singletons. 0.65% to 0.9% of the sample is in the top ten clones. Trimming costs V 6 bases and J 5 bases, and their ends lie 10 bases apart. CDR3 length: 11 amino acids, cysteine to phenylalanine. Of the read, only the CDR3 DNA is kept; its 33 bases are in frame from base 1. CDR1 and CDR2, looked up from the germline V gene (reference sequence), are DFQATT and SNEGSKA. This specimen's treatment or condition label, per the study, means: allogeneic hematopoietic cell transplantation with graft depleted of TCRalphabeta T cells and CD19 B cells. The children who served as transplant recipients had been given grafts of TCRalphabeta/CD19-depleted allogeneic hematopoietic cells.

Study-wide conclusions, independent of this receptor: The apparently early recovery of alphabetaT-cell counts about two months after transplant reportedly depended on only several hundred rapidly expanded clones that came from non-depleted graft cells. In some patients, the high TCRbeta diversity seen at day 60 was put down to recipient T cells and intrathymic progenitors that had survived conditioning. The frequencies of hyperexpanded clones fell over the following months, and after one year, T-cell counts and TCRbeta diversity were mostly attributed to newly produced T cells.

Comments on this clonotype: No antigen is known for it. No quality values exist for individual bases; no much larger clone is one base distant.

This sequence was found in a girl aged 2 to 10 with congenital amegakaryocytic thrombocytopenia, due to receive a stem cell transplant. The material sequenced was PBMCs, taken before TCRalphabeta/CD19-depleted stem cell transplant. In this chain, TRBV20-1 is recombined with TRBJ2-5; too little of a D gene remains to name it. CDR3 sequence: CSAISRETQYF. The DNA sequence is TGCAGTGCGATTAGTCGGGAGACCCAGTACTTC.